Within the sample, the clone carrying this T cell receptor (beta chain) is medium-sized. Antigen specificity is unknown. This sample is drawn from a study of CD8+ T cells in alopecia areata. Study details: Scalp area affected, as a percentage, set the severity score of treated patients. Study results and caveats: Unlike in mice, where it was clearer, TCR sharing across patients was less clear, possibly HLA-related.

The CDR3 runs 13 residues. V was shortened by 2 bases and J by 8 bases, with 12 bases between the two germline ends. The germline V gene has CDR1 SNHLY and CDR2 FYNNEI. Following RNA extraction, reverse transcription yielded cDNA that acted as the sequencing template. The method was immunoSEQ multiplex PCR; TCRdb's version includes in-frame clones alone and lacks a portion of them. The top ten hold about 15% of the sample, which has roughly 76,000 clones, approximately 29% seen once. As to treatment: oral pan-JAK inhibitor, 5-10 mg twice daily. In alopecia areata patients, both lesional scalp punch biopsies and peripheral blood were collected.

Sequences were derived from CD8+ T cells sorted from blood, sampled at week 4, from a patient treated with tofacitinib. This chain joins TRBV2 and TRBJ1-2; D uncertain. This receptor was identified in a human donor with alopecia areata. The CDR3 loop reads CASSEIGSPGYTF. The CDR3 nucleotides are TGTGCCAGCAGTGAAATCGGTTCCCCGGGCTACACCTTC.